This paragraph covers one T cell receptor beta chain sequence. Germline V gene sequence: CDR1 MNHEY, CDR2 SVGAGI. The CDR3 loop spans 13 amino acids. Trimming cost V 4 bases and J 5 bases, with 11 bases left between them. The data were obtained in a study of identifying expanded T cells in peripheral blood. Using immunoSEQ multiplex PCR, the repertoire was profiled, and TCRdb retains in-frame clones only, with some absent. In the table there are 100,000 or so clones, around 88% of which are singletons. Sequenced sample: blood. The source is a person aged 18 to 75 in good health. The V and J genes are TRBV6-5 and TRBJ1-2; no clear D gene. The CDR3 region is CASSSMTIYGYTF. Written as DNA, the CDR3 is TGTGCCAGCAGTTCCATGACTATATATGGCTACACCTTC.